This T cell receptor (beta chain) stems from a study of cytomegalovirus exposure and HLA in healthy donors. Study results and limitations: Relative to equally common others, HLA-associated TCR beta chains showed greater clonal expansion in a later analysis. Altogether, about 160 TCR beta chains were recorded as cytomegalovirus-associated.

Germline V gene data show CDR1 as SGHRS and CDR2 as YFSETQ. The CDR3 consists of 16 residues. Trimming removed 4 bases from V and 1 base from J; junction bases left unmatched: 9. With regard to this clone: The antigen is undetermined.

PCR primers comprised 60 Vbeta and 13 Jbeta primers. The data were produced by immunoSEQ multiplex PCR, yet TCRdb's version contains in-frame clones alone and is incomplete. The table includes 120,000 or so clones, 78% detected once. The origin of this receptor is a young man in good health and CMV-seropositive. The sequencing input was PBMCs. V is TRBV5-1 and J is TRBJ1-1, with 8 bases identical to TRBD1. CDR3 bases: TGCGCCAGCAGCCCAGGACAGGGCACGGGGAACACTGAAGCTTTCTTT. It translates to CASSPGQGTGNTEAFF.